These 9 T cell receptor beta chains originate from one sample sequenced in a study of shared clonotypes between healthy human individuals. Generated by immunoSEQ multiplex PCR, the TCRdb table keeps only in-frame clones and is missing some. The sample lists 2 million or so clones, 85% to 95% occurring once. CD8 cells regarded as naive lacked CD45RO, were positively chosen for CCR7, and omitted terminally differentiated effector memory CD45RA+ cells. Source material: naive CD8+ T cells sorted from blood. Receptor source: a man between 18 and 29 years old in good health.

This clone was found once. CDR3 DNA: TGCAGCGTTATCGGGGTAAGCTCCTACGAGCAGTACTTC. Amino acid sequence: CSVIGVSSYEQYF. This sequence joins TRBV29-1 and TRBJ2-7, with a weak D call TRBD2 (5 bases). The CDR3 length is 13 residues. The V end was cut by 5 bases, the J end by 0 bases, with 11 bases between. Germline CDR1 is SQVTM and CDR2 is ANQGSEA.

The rearrangement links TRBV5-1 to TRBJ1-4; D unclear. V lost 0 bases, J lost 0 bases, and 9 bases lay in between. The germline CDR1 and CDR2 sequences are SGHRS and YFSETQ. The CDR3 is 16 amino acids. CDR3 region: CASSLVADATNEKLFF. CDR3 nucleotides: TGCGCCAGCAGCTTGGTGGCAGACGCAACTAATGAAAAACTGTTTTTT.

As concerns this clone: At one end, the junction sequence differs from germline, possibly due to a read error. Other DNA variants within this sample encode the same CDR3. The chain carries TRBV29-1 and TRBJ1-1; D perhaps matches TRBD1 (5 bases). The CDR3 runs to 15 residues. The germline CDR1 and CDR2 sequences are SQVTM and ANQGSEA. The CDR3 DNA reads TGTAGCGTCGCCGGGACCAGTTCCGGGGGAACTGAAGCTTTCTTT. This gives the protein CSVAGTSSGGTEAFF.

The genes are TRBV5-4 and TRBJ2-1; TRBD2 is a possible D gene (5 bases). The CDR3 is 16 amino acids. The germline V and J ends were trimmed by 1 base and 7 bases, with 18 bases remaining between them. The germline CDR1 and CDR2 sequences are SGHNT and YYREEE (reference sequence). The CDR3 DNA sequence: TGTGCCAGCAGCTTGTCGGCTAGCCCTCCCCAAAATGAGCAGTTCTTC. Its protein product is CASSLSASPPQNEQFF.

V is TRBV10-3 and J is TRBJ1-1, with TRBD1 matching over 7 bases. Trimming removed 9 bases from V and 0 bases from J; junction bases left unmatched: 4. Germline loops: CDR1 ENHRY, CDR2 SYGVKD. CDR3 length: 13 amino acids. CDR3 nucleotides: TGTGCCATGGGGACAGTTCTGAACACTGAAGCTTTCTTT. Translation gives CAMGTVLNTEAFF.

The V gene is TRBV5-5, the J gene TRBJ2-7, with D tentatively TRBD1 (5 bases). Germline values: CDR1 SGHKS, CDR2 YYEKEE (reference sequence). V was shortened by 0 bases and J by 4 bases, with 14 bases between the two germline ends. This CDR3 comprises 15 residues. The CDR3 nucleotides are TGTGCCAGCAGCTTGGCAGCTTCGACAGATTACGAGCAGTACTTC. Protein sequence: CASSLAASTDYEQYF.

This rearrangement joins TRBV4-3 to TRBJ2-1; D remains unclear. The CDR3 loop spans 9 amino acids. Germline V CDR1 and CDR2: LGHNA, YSLEER. V was cut by 8 bases and J by 13 bases, with 9 bases left in between. CDR3 sequence: CASLQPQFF. The DNA for the CDR3 is TGCGCCAGCCTCCAGCCTCAGTTCTTC.

This chain uses TRBV7-2 with TRBJ1-1; 9 bases map to TRBD1. The CDR3 is 13 residues long. Per germline, CDR1 SGHTA and CDR2 FQGNSA. With 1 base clipped from V and 11 bases from J, the junction kept 5 bases outside the gene matches. CDR3 DNA: TGTGCCAGCAGCTTAGGGACAGGGGTAAATGCTTTCTTT. Its protein is CASSLGTGVNAFF.

The V gene is TRBV11-2, the J gene TRBJ1-3, with no clear D. This CDR3 has 14 amino acids. CDR1 is SGHAT, CDR2 FQNNGV, per germline. Trimming left V 6 bases short and J 0 bases short, with 9 bases between. In DNA form, the CDR3 reads TGTGCCAGCAGGAGGGAGGGCTCTGGAAACACCATATATTTT. Amino acids: CASRREGSGNTIYF.